This record looks at one TCR beta chain sequence and its context. This CDR3 spans 20 amino acids. Germline V lookup: CDR1 SEHNR, CDR2 FQNEAQ (reference sequence). V lost 6 bases, J lost 3 bases, and 19 bases stayed unmatched. The record originates from a study of T cell repertoires in cytomegalovirus infection. TCRdb ran MiXCR on the reads and lists one entry per CDR3 protein. This table has almost 550,000 distinct CDR3 sequences, 16% appearing once. Sequenced sample: CD8+ T cells from PBMCs. This sequence originates from a human donor in good health (CMV status not recorded). Some clones in this sample may be carry-over from other donors' samples. The V gene is TRBV7-9, the J gene TRBJ1-4, with 10 bases matching TRBD1. The CDR3 here is CASRPLLDRGRHNANEKLFF. DNA for the CDR3: TGTGCCAGCAGACCTCTCCTGGACAGGGGGAGGCACAATGCTAATGAAAAACTGTTTTTT.